These 28 T cell receptor beta chains were all obtained from the same sample, sequenced in a study of identical twins. TCRdb processed the 5' RACE reads anew with MiXCR; each CDR3 protein has one entry. The table has hundreds of thousands of distinct CDR3 sequences, roughly 7% seen once. This same sample was also taken into another study, of yellow fever vaccine responses in identical twins.

Source material: memory (CD45RO+) T cells sorted from blood. Source of these receptors: a woman under 30 in good health.

This clonotype was observed at least ten times. The chain carries TRBV12-3 or TRBV12-4 and TRBJ2-2, with TRBD2 matching over 12 bases. This CDR3 has 18 residues. V dropped 8 bases and J dropped 5; count of bases not matched to a gene: 15. The CDR3 DNA sequence: TGTGCCAGCGGAAAGACTAGCGGGAGAAGAGGAAAAACCGGGGAGCTGTTTTTT. This sequence encodes CASGKTSGRRGKTGELFF.

There are a few counts of this clonotype. This sequence joins TRBV28 and TRBJ2-2, with 9 bases fitting TRBD1. The V gene's germline CDR1 is MDHEN and CDR2 SYDVKM. This CDR3 comprises 14 residues. The V segment lost 6 bases and the J segment 7 bases; nucleotides outside the gene matches: 6. This chain's CDR3 is CASRPGQGFGELFF. The DNA of the CDR3 is TGTGCCAGCAGGCCTGGACAGGGGTTCGGGGAGCTGTTTTTT. The whole variable domain, remainder taken from reference TRBV28 and TRBJ2-2, is DVKVTQSSRYLVKRTGEKVFLECVQDMDHENMFWYRQDPGLGLRLIYFSYDVKMKEKGDIPEGYSVSREKKERFSLILESASTNQTSMYLCASRPGQGFGELFFGEGSRLTVL.

This clonotype turned up a few times. J is TRBJ2-5 and V is TRBV9; D is perhaps TRBD2 (6 bases). V was shortened by 3 bases and J by 5 bases, with 14 bases between the two germline ends. The CDR3 spans 14 residues. The germline V gene has CDR1 SGDLS and CDR2 YYNGEE. DNA of the CDR3: TGTGCCAGCAGCGAGTGGGGACTGGAGGAGACCCAGTACTTC. Translated, it gives CASSEWGLEETQYF. Complete variable domain (other parts from reference TRBV9 and TRBJ2-5): DSGVTQTPKHLITATGQRVTLRCSPRSGDLSVYWYQQSLDQGLQFLIQYYNGEERAKGNILERFSAQQFPDLHSELNLSSLELGDSALYFCASSEWGLEETQYFGPGTRLLVL.

The V gene is TRBV15, the J gene TRBJ2-7; 12 bases align to TRBD2. V shed 1 base, J shed 7 bases, and the junction held 8 bases outside the gene matches. This CDR3 contains 16 residues. Germline values: CDR1 LNHNV, CDR2 YYDKDF (reference sequence). The CDR3 sequence: CATSRALAGGSEEQYF. The CDR3 DNA follows: TGTGCCACCAGCAGAGCACTAGCGGGAGGCTCAGAAGAGCAGTACTTC.

The V and J genes are TRBV10-3 and TRBJ2-3; D possibly corresponds to TRBD1 (6 bases). Germline-derived CDR1 and CDR2 are ENHRY and SYGVKD. The CDR3 loop spans 15 amino acids. V lost 3 bases to trimming and J lost 4 bases, with 14 bases between them. The CDR3 coding sequence is TGTGCCATCAGTGACCCCACACAGGGTGCAGATACGCAGTATTTT. Its translation: CAISDPTQGADTQYF.

The chain employs TRBV27 and TRBJ1-2; D is ambiguous. The CDR3 is made up of 17 amino acids. V shed 3 bases and J shed 4 bases, with 21 bases lying between them. Per germline, CDR1 MNHEY and CDR2 SMNVEV (reference sequence). CDR3 loop: CASSFTKGDGDTYGYTF. CDR3 nucleotides: TGTGCCAGCAGTTTCACCAAGGGCGACGGGGATACCTATGGCTACACCTTC.

J is TRBJ1-2 and V is TRBV20-1, with TRBD1 matching 9 bases. CDR3 length equals 15 residues. J gave up 4 bases and V 6 bases, and 12 bases lay outside the gene matches. The germline V gene encodes CDR1 DFQATT and CDR2 SNEGSKA (reference sequence). CDR3 loop: CSASTPGQGVYGYTF. For the CDR3, the DNA is TGCAGTGCAAGTACTCCGGGACAGGGAGTCTATGGCTACACCTTC.

This clonotype showed up many times. The chain recombines TRBV29-1 with TRBJ2-7, with a tentative D call TRBD1 (7 bases). CDR1 and CDR2 (germline): SQVTM, ANQGSEA. V was cut by 7 bases and J by 7 bases, with 17 bases left in between. The CDR3 has 12 amino acids. CDR3 nucleotide sequence: TGCAGCGGTTCATTGGCAGGGGGGGAGCAGTACTTC. Amino acid sequence: CSGSLAGGEQYF.

The chain is built from TRBV6-1 and TRBJ2-1, with 9 bases lining up with TRBD1. The V segment lost 5 bases and the J segment 6 bases; nucleotides outside the gene matches: 8. CDR1 MNHNS and CDR2 SASEGT come from the germline V gene. The CDR3 runs to 15 residues. The CDR3 DNA follows: TGTGCCAGCAGTCCTCCGGGACAGGGAACCAATGAGCAGTTCTTC. Its translation is CASSPPGQGTNEQFF.

At least ten counts were recorded for this clonotype. This chain connects TRBV20-1 to TRBJ2-7; D might be TRBD1 (5 bases). Germline V gene lookup returns CDR1 DFQATT and CDR2 SNEGSKA (reference sequence). This CDR3 comprises 13 residues. With 3 bases removed from V and 2 bases from J, the gap between germline ends came to 11 bases. CDR3 DNA: TGCAGTGCTAGCCCAGGGCCCCCCTACGAGCAGTACGTC. Its translation is CSASPGPPYEQYV.

This clonotype was picked up a small number of times. V and J are TRBV28 and TRBJ2-7; 7 nucleotides line up with TRBD1. The CDR3 covers 16 residues. Germline V gene data show CDR1 as MDHEN and CDR2 as SYDVKM. Trimming took 4 bases from V and 0 from J; bases not matched to a gene: 9. CDR3 in DNA: TGTGCCAGCAGTTATGACACGACAGGGAGCTCCTACGAGCAGTACTTC. This translates into CASSYDTTGSSYEQYF.

The V gene is TRBV24-1, the J gene TRBJ1-5, with D perhaps matching TRBD1 (5 bases). Germline V lookup: CDR1 KGHDR, CDR2 SFDVKD. Trimming took off 5 bases at V and 7 bases at J, with 17 bases between the two ends. The CDR3 has 15 residues. CDR3 region: CATSATGGGWQPQHF. CDR3 sequence (DNA): TGTGCCACCAGTGCTACAGGAGGAGGGTGGCAGCCCCAGCATTTT.

The V call is TRBV18, the J call TRBJ2-6; D not resolved. V gave up 4 bases and J gave up 13 bases, with 17 bases separating them. From germline, CDR1 is KGHSH and CDR2 LQKENI. This CDR3 region has 14 residues. CDR3: CASSRPLGEGVLTF. As DNA, the CDR3 is TGTGCCAGCTCACGACCGTTGGGTGAAGGTGTCCTGACTTTC.

V usage is TRBV15 and J usage is TRBJ2-2; D ambiguous. V was trimmed by 0 bases and J by 6 bases, leaving 8 bases between them. The CDR3 runs to 14 residues. Per the germline V gene, CDR1 is LNHNV and CDR2 is YYDKDF (reference sequence). CDR3 residues: CATSREGPPGELFF. The DNA for the CDR3 is TGTGCCACCAGCAGAGAAGGGCCTCCCGGGGAGCTGTTTTTT.

This clonotype appeared many times. The chain carries TRBV7-8 and TRBJ2-1, with 12 bases lining up with TRBD2. Per germline, CDR1 SGHVS and CDR2 FQNEAQ. With V trimmed by 6 bases and J by 5 bases, 8 bases remained unmatched. CDR3 length equals 16 residues. CDR3: CASRLAGGREHNEQFF. In DNA, the CDR3 is TGTGCCAGCAGACTAGCGGGAGGACGAGAACACAATGAGCAGTTCTTC.

This clonotype was recorded at least ten times. The chain links TRBV12-3 or TRBV12-4 to TRBJ2-3; a weak D match, TRBD1 (6 bases). V lost 6 bases to trimming and J lost 6 bases, with 16 bases between them. The length of the CDR3 is 14 residues. The CDR3 is CASSELRGFDTQYF. CDR3 DNA: TGTGCCAGCAGCGAACTGAGGGGGTTTGATACGCAGTATTTT.

This clonotype showed up many times. The rearrangement links TRBV10-2 to TRBJ2-2, with 8 bases identical to TRBD1. CDR1 and CDR2 (germline): WSHSY, SAAADI. This CDR3 region has 18 residues. J gave up 2 bases and V 4 bases, and 12 bases lay outside the gene matches. The CDR3 is CASSVAPRQGRNTGELFF. CDR3 nucleotide sequence: TGCGCCAGCAGTGTCGCCCCCCGACAGGGGAGAAACACCGGGGAGCTGTTTTTT.

This clonotype was picked up a small number of times. The chain recombines TRBV7-9 with TRBJ2-5; D could derive from TRBD1 or TRBD2 (5 bases each). V was trimmed by 5 bases and J by 2 bases, leaving 18 bases between them. The CDR3 sequence is 16 residues long. Germline CDR1 SEHNR, CDR2 FQNEAQ (reference sequence). The CDR3 protein is CASSRVWDVVQETQYF. CDR3 bases: TGTGCCAGCAGCCGAGTTTGGGACGTGGTTCAAGAGACCCAGTACTTC.

The J gene is TRBJ2-1, the V gene TRBV6-5; 10 bases align to TRBD2. V was clipped by 0 bases and J by 12 bases; unmatched bases: 11. Germline V gene data show CDR1 as MNHEY and CDR2 as SVGAGI. The CDR3 has 16 amino acids. This CDR3 is CASSYSGLAAPGGQFF. The CDR3 nucleotides read TGTGCCAGCAGTTACTCCGGACTAGCGGCGCCCGGGGGGCAGTTCTTC.

This clonotype turned up a few times. CDR3 sequence reads: CSARAAFRRGRLTDTQYF. CDR3 nucleotides: TGCAGTGCTAGGGCGGCCTTTCGCCGGGGAAGGCTCACAGATACGCAGTATTTT. The rearrangement joins TRBV20-1 to TRBJ2-3; D is perhaps TRBD2 (5 bases). This CDR3 is built from 18 residues. Trimming took 3 bases from V and 2 from J, leaving 24 bases between them. Germline V gene sequence: CDR1 DFQATT, CDR2 SNEGSKA (reference sequence).

At least ten counts were recorded for this clonotype. The chain uses TRBV15 and TRBJ2-7; TRBD2 agrees at 7 bases. This CDR3 spans 15 amino acids. Germline V gives CDR1 LNHNV, CDR2 YYDKDF (reference sequence). J was trimmed by 5 bases and V by 1 base; bases with no gene match: 8. The chain's CDR3 is CATSRGVQRGDEQYV. CDR3 DNA: TGTGCCACCAGCAGAGGCGTCCAGCGGGGAGACGAGCAGTACGTC.

At least ten counts were recorded for this clonotype. The J gene is TRBJ1-5, the V gene TRBV20-1; 8 bases are a match to TRBD1. Germline V lookup: CDR1 DFQATT, CDR2 SNEGSKA (reference sequence). The CDR3 spans 12 residues. V lost 7 bases, J lost 8 bases, and 7 bases stayed unmatched. DNA of the CDR3: TGCAGTGTATGGCAGGGGGCTGAGCCCCAGCATTTT. The encoded protein is CSVWQGAEPQHF.

The sample holds a few counts of this clonotype. The CDR3 bases are TGCGCCAGCAGCTTGGCCCCACCTAGCGGGGGGCCTGGTATGGGCGGGGAGCTGTTTTTT. This codes for CASSLAPPSGGPGMGGELFF. The chain combines TRBV5-1 with TRBJ2-2, with TRBD2 identical over 11 bases. V lost 0 bases to trimming and J lost 7 bases; unmatched junction nucleotides: 17. This CDR3 is built from 20 residues. The V gene's germline CDR1 is SGHRS and CDR2 YFSETQ.

The sample holds many counts of this clonotype. CDR3 sequence reads: CSVQVAAGYNEQFF. The CDR3 DNA reads TGCAGCGTTCAGGTAGCCGCCGGTTACAATGAGCAGTTCTTC. The chain joins TRBV29-1 to TRBJ2-1; unclear D gene. Trimming shortened V by 5 bases and J by 4 bases, and 15 bases separated the two germline ends. CDR3 length: 14 residues. The V gene's germline CDR1 is SQVTM and CDR2 ANQGSEA.

The chain links TRBV2 to TRBJ2-1; 8 nucleotides match TRBD2. The CDR3 contains 15 residues. Germline-derived CDR1 and CDR2 are SNHLY and FYNNEI. Trimming cost V 4 bases and J 9 bases; bases outside gene matches: 11. The CDR3 sequence: CASSVPSGSPAEQFF. The CDR3 nucleotides are TGTGCCAGCAGTGTGCCAAGCGGGAGCCCCGCTGAGCAGTTCTTC. The full variable domain, in which reference TRBV2 and TRBJ2-1 provide the parts outside the CDR3, is EPEVTQTPSHQVTQMGQEVILRCVPISNHLYFYWYRQILGQKVEFLVSFYNNEISEKSEIFDDQFSVERPDGSNFTLKIRSTKLEDSAMYFCASSVPSGSPAEQFFGPGTRLTVL.

This clonotype was picked up a small number of times. This chain links TRBV20-1 with TRBJ1-6; D call uncertain. CDR1 DFQATT and CDR2 SNEGSKA come from the germline V gene (reference sequence). Trimming pared 1 base from V and 0 bases from J, leaving 13 bases between. The CDR3 loop spans 17 amino acids. The CDR3 here is CSARGAGSSSYNSPLHF. CDR3 in DNA: TGCAGTGCTAGAGGTGCGGGGTCTAGCTCCTATAATTCACCCCTCCACTTT.

The chain combines TRBV6-2 or TRBV6-3 with TRBJ2-7; possibly TRBD1 for D (6 bases). V dropped 1 base and J dropped 0 bases, with 16 bases sitting between them. The germline CDR1 and CDR2 sequences are MNHEY and SVGEGT. The CDR3 sequence is 17 residues long. The DNA for the CDR3 is TGTGCCAGCAGTTACTGGAATACCTGGGACAACTCCTACGAGCAGTACTTC. Protein product: CASSYWNTWDNSYEQYF.

This clonotype appeared a few times. The chain combines TRBV18 with TRBJ2-5; 7 bases map to TRBD1. With V trimmed by 3 bases and J by 5 bases, 9 bases remained unmatched. CDR1 is KGHSH and CDR2 is LQKENI in the germline V gene. The CDR3 has 15 amino acids. The CDR3 is CASSPRQGDIETQYF. Written as DNA, the CDR3 is TGTGCCAGCTCACCGCGACAGGGTGACATTGAGACCCAGTACTTC.